This T cell receptor beta chain was captured by sequencing in a study of shared clonotypes between healthy human individuals. Sequencing was at deep level. The repertoire was sequenced with immunoSEQ multiplex PCR; TCRdb's copy has only in-frame clones and lacks some. The sample yields around 350,000 clones, more than 60% seen once. J lost 5 bases, V lost 7 bases, and 10 bases had no gene match. The CDR3 is 16 residues long. Germline V gene data show CDR1 as MNHNY and CDR2 as SVGAGI (reference sequence). The chain joins TRBV6-6 to TRBJ2-7; 14 bases fit TRBD2. The clonotype originates from a man aged 30 to 45 in good health. Sequencing used memory CD4+ T cells sorted from blood. Specified subset: CD45RA-negative fraction. CDR3 amino acids: CASNPTGTSGSHEQYF. The CDR3 coding sequence is TGTGCCAGCAACCCGACCGGGACTAGCGGGAGCCACGAGCAGTACTTC.